This TCR beta chain was found in a study of blood T cells in healthy people across ages. Across the study: Template switching recovered approximately one barcoded beta molecule for every two T cells. Study-level results: Investigators viewed diversity estimates from one million T cells as underestimates, the study reported. TCR beta diversity was tightly associated with the proportion of naive T cells.

Then a second PCR, running roughly 7 to 12 cycles, was carried out with a sample-barcoded 5' primer and a J-beta primer mix. CDR3-containing paired-end reads numbered at least 2.5 million in each sample. TCRdb passed the 5' RACE reads through MiXCR, listing each CDR3 protein once. The sample includes about 1,800,000 distinct CDR3 sequences, about 28% of them seen just once. About this clonotype itself: The antigen is not known.

The CDR3 spans 12 residues. The V and J ends lost 4 bases and 5 bases respectively, with 6 bases between them. Germline V gene lookup returns CDR1 SNHLY and CDR2 FYNNEI. This TCR was sampled from a woman under 40 in good health. The sequencing sample was made of blood. This chain joins TRBV2 and TRBJ1-5; D is unresolved. CDR3 DNA: TGTGCCAGCAGTGCCGAGCATCAGCCCCAGCATTTT. Its protein is CASSAEHQPQHF.